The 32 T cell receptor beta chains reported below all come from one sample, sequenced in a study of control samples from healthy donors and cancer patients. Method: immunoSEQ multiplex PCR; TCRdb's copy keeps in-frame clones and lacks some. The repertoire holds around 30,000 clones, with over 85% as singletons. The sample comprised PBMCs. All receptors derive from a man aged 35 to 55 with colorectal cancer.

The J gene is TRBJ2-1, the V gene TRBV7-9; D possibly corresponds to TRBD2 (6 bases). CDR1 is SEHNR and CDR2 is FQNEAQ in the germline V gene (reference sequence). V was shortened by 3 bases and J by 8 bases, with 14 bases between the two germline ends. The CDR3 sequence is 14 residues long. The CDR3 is CASSFAGFWDEQFF. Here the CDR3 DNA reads TGTGCCAGCAGCTTTGCGGGGTTTTGGGATGAGCAGTTCTTC.

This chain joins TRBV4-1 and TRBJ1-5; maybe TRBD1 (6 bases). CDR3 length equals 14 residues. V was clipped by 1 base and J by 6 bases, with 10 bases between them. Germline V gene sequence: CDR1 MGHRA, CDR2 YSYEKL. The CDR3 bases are TGCGCCAGCAGCCAAGGGACAGTGCCTCAGCCCCAGCATTTT. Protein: CASSQGTVPQPQHF.

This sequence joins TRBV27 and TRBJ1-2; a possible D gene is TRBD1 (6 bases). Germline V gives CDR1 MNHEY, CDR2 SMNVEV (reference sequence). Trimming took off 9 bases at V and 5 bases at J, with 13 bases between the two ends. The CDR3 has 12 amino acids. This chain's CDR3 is CASTTQGYGYTF. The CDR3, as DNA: TGTGCCAGTACAACCCAGGGGTATGGCTACACCTTC.

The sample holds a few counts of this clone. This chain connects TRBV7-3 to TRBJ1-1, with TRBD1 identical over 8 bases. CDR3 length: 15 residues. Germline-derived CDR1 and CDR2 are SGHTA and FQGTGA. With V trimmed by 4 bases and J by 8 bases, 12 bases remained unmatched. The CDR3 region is CASSSNLRTGSEAFF. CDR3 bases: TGTGCCAGCAGCTCCAATCTGAGGACAGGGTCGGAAGCTTTCTTT.

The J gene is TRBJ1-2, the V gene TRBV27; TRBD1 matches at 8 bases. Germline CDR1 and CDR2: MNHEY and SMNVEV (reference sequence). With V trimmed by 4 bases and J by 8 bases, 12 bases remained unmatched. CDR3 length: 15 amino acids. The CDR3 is CASSSWTGIREGYTF. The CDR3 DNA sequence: TGTGCCAGCAGTTCATGGACAGGGATCCGCGAGGGCTACACCTTC.

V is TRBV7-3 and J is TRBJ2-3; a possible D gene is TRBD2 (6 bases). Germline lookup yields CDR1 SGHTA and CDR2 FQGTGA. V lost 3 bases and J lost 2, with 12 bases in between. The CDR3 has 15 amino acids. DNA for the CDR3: TGTGCCAGCAGCTTCGGGGCTAGCGACACAGATACGCAGTATTTT. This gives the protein CASSFGASDTDTQYF.

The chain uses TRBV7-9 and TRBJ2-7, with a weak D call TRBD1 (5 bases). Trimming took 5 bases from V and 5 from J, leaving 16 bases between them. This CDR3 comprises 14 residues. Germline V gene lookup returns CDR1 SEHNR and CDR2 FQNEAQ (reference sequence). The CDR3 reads CASSPQGRGDEQYF. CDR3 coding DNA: TGTGCCAGCAGCCCGCAGGGAAGAGGTGACGAGCAGTACTTC.

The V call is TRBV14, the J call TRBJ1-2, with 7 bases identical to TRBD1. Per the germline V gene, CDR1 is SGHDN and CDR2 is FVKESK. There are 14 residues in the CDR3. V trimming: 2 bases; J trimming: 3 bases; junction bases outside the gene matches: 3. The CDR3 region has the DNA TGTGCCAGCAGCCAATATACAGGGGACTATGGCTACACCTTC. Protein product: CASSQYTGDYGYTF.

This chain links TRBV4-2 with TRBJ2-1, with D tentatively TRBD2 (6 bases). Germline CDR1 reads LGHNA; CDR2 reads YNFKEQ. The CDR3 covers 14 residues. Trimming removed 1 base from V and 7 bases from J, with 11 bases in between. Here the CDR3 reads CASSQVGGDNEQFF. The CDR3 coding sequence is TGTGCCAGCAGCCAAGTCGGAGGGGATAATGAGCAGTTCTTC.

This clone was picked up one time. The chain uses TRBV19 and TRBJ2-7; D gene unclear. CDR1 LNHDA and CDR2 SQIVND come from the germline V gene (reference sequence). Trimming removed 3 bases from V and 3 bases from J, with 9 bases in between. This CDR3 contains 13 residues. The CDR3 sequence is CASSIRTGYEQYF. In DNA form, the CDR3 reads TGTGCCAGTAGTATTAGGACGGGCTACGAGCAGTACTTC.

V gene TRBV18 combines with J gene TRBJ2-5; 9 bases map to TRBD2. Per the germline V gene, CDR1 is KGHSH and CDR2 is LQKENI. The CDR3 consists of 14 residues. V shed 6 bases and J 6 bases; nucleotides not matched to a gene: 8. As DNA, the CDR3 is TGTGCCAGCTCCGCGGGGGGGGGCGAGAAGACCCAGTACTTC. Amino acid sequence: CASSAGGGEKTQYF. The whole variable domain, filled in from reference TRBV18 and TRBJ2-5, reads NAGVMQNPRHLVRRRGQEARLRCSPMKGHSHVYWYRQLPEEGLKFMVYLQKENIIDESGMPKERFSAEFPKEGPSILRIQQVVRGDSAAYFCASSAGGGEKTQYFGPGTRLLVL.

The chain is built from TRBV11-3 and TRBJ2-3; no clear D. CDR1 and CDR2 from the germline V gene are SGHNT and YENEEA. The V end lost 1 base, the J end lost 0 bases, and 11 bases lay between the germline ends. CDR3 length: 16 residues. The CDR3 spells CASSLGGKTSTDTQYF. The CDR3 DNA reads TGTGCCAGCAGCTTAGGAGGCAAGACTAGCACAGATACGCAGTATTTT.

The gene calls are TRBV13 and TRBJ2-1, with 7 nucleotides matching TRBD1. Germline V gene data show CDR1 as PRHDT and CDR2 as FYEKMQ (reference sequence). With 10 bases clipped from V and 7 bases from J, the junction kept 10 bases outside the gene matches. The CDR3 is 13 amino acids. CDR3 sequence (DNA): TGTGCCACGAAAAGGGGGCTCAGAAATGAGCAGTTCTTC. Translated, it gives CATKRGLRNEQFF.

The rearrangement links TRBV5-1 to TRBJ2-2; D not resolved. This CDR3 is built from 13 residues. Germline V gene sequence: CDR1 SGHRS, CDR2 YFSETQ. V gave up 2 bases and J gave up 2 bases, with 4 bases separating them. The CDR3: CASSFDNTGELFF. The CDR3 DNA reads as TGCGCCAGCAGCTTCGATAACACCGGGGAGCTGTTTTTT.

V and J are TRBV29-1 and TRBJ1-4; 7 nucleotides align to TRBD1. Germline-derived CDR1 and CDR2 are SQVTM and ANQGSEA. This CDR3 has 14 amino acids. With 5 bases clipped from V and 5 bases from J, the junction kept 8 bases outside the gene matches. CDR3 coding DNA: TGCAGCGTTCGATCCCGGGGACAGAATGAAAAACTGTTTTTT. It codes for CSVRSRGQNEKLFF.

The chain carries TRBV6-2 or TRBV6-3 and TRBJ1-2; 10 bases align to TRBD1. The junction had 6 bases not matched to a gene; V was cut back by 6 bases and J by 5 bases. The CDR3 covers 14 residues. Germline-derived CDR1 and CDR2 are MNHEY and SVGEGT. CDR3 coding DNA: TGTGCCAGCAGCGACGGGACAGGGGTGTATGGCTACACCTTC. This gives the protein CASSDGTGVYGYTF.

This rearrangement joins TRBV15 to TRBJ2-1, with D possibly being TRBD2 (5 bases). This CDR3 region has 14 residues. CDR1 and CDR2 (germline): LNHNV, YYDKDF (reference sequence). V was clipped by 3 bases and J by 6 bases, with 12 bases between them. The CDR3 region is CATSSRRGLNEQFF. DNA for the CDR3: TGTGCCACCAGCAGCCGGCGAGGACTCAATGAGCAGTTCTTC.

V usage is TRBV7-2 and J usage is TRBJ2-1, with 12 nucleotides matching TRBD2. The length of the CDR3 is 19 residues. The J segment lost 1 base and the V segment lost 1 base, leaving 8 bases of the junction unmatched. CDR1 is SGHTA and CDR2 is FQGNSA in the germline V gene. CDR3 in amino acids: CASSLDVLAGGPSYNEQFF. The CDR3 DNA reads TGTGCCAGCAGCTTAGACGTACTAGCGGGGGGCCCGTCCTACAATGAGCAGTTCTTC.

CDR3 DNA sequence: TGTGCCAGCAGCTCTCTGGGGGTGACCGGGACAGGGTTCAATGAGCAGTTCTTC. Its protein product is CASSSLGVTGTGFNEQFF. The V call is TRBV7-3, the J call TRBJ2-1; 9 bases map to TRBD1. Trimming at V came to 4 bases and at J to 6 bases, leaving 16 bases not matched to a gene. Germline V gene lookup returns CDR1 SGHTA and CDR2 FQGTGA. The CDR3 is made up of 18 amino acids.

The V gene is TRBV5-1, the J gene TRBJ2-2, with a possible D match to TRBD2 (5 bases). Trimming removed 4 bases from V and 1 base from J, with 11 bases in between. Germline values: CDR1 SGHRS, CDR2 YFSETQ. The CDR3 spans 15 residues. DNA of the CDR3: TGCGCCAGCAGCGGAGGTGGCGAGAACACCGGGGAGCTGTTTTTT. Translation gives CASSGGGENTGELFF.

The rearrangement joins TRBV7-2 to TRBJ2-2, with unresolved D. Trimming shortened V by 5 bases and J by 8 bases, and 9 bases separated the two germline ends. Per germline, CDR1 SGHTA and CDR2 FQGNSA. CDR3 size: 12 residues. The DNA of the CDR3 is TGTGCCAGCAGCCCTTACTTGGGGGAGCTGTTTTTT. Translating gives CASSPYLGELFF.

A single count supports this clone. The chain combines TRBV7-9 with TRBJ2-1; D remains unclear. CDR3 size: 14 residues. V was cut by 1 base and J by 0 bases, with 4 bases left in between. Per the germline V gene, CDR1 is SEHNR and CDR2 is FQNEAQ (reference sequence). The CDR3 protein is CASSLGTSYNEQFF. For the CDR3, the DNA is TGTGCCAGCAGCTTAGGTACCTCCTACAATGAGCAGTTCTTC. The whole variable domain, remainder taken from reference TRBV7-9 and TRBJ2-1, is DTGVSQNPRHKITKRGQNVTFRCDPISEHNRLYWYRQTLGQGPEFLTYFQNEAQLEKSRLLSDRFSAERPKGSFSTLEIQRTEQGDSAMYLCASSLGTSYNEQFFGPGTRLTVL.

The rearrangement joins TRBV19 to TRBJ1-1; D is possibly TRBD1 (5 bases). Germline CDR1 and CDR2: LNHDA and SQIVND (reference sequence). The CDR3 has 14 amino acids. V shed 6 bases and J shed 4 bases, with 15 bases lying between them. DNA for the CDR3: TGTGCCAGTAGCGAACCTGGCGGGGGCACTGAAGCTTTCTTT. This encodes CASSEPGGGTEAFF.

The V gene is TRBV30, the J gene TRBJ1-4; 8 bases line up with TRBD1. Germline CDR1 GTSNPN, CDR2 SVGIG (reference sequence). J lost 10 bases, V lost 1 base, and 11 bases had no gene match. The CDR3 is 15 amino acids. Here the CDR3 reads CAWSALQGVRGKLFF. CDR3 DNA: TGTGCCTGGAGTGCCCTACAGGGGGTCCGGGGAAAACTGTTTTTT.

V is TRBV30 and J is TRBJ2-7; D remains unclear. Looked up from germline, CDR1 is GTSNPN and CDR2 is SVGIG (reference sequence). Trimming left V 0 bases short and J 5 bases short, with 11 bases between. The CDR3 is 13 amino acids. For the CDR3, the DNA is TGTGCCTGGAGTGTACGTCGGGTCCACGAGCAGTACTTC. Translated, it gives CAWSVRRVHEQYF. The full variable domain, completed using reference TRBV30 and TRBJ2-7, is SQTIHQWPATLVQPVGSPLSLECTVEGTSNPNLYWYRQAAGRGLQLLFYSVGIGQISSEVPQNLSASRPQDRQFILSSKKLLLSDSGFYLCAWSVRRVHEQYFGPGTRLTVT.

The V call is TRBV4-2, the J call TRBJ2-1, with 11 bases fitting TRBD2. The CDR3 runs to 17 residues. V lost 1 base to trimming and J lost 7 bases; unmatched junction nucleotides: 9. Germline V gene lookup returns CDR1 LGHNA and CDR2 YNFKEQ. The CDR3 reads CASSQGSVAGGLNEQFF. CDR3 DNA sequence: TGTGCCAGCAGCCAAGGATCGGTAGCGGGGGGGCTAAATGAGCAGTTCTTC.

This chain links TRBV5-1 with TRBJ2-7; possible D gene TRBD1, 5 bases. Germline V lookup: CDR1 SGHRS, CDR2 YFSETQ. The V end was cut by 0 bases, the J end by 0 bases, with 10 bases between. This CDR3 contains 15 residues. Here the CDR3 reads CASSLAGQPSYEQYF. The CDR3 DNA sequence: TGCGCCAGCAGCTTGGCCGGACAACCCTCCTACGAGCAGTACTTC.

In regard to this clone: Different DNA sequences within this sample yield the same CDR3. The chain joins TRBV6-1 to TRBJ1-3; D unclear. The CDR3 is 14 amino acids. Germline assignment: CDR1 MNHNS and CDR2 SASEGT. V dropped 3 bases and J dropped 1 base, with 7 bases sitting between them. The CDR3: CASSDGASGNTIYF. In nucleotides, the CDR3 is TGTGCCAGCAGTGACGGTGCTTCTGGAAACACCATATATTTT.

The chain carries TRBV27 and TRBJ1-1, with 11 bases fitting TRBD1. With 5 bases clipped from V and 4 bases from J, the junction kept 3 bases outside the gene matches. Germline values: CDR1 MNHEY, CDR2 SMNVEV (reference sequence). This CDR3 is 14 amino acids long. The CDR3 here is CASSLGTGGTEAFF. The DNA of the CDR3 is TGTGCCAGCAGTCTAGGGACAGGGGGCACTGAAGCTTTCTTT.

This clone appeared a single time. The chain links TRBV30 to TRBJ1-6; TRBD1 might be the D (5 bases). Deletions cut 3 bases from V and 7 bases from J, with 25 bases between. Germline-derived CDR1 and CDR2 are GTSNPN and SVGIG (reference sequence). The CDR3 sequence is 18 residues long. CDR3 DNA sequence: TGTGCCTGGAGAAAAGCGCGCTACAGGCAGGGTGGCAATTCACCCCTCCACTTT. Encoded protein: CAWRKARYRQGGNSPLHF.

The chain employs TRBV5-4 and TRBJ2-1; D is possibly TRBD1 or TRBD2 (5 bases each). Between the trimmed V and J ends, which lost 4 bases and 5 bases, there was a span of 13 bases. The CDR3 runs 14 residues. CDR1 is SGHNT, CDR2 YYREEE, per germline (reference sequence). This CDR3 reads CASSGGALDNEQFF. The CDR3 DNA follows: TGTGCCAGCAGCGGGGGTGCGCTGGACAATGAGCAGTTCTTC.

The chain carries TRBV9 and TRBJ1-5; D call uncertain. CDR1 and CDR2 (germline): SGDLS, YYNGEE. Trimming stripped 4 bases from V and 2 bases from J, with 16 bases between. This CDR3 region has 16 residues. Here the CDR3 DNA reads TGTGCCAGCAGCCTTCAAGGGCCTCGGGGCAATCAGCCCCAGCATTTT. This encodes CASSLQGPRGNQPQHF.